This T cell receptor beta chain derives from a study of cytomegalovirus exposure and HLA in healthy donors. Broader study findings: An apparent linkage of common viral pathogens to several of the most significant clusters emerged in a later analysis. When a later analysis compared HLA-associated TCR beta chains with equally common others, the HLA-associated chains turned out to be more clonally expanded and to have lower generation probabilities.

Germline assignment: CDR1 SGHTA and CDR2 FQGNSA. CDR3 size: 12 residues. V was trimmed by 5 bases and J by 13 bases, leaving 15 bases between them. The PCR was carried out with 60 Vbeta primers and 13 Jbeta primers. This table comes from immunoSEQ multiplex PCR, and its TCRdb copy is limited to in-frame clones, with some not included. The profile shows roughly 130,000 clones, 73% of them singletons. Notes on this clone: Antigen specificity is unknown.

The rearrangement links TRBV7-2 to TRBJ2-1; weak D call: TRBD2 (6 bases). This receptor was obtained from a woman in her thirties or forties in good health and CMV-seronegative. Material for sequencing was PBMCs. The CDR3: CASSPVGDFQFF. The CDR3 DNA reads TGTGCCAGCAGCCCCGTGGGGGACTTTCAGTTCTTC. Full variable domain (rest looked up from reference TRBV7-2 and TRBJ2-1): GAGVSQSPSNKVTEKGKDVELRCDPISGHTALYWYRQSLGQGLEFLIYFQGNSAPDKSGLPSDRFSAERTGGSVSTLTIQRTQQEDSAVYLCASSPVGDFQFFGPGTRLTVL.